These 27 T cell receptor beta chains originate from one sample sequenced in a study of shared clonotypes between healthy human individuals. Libraries were prepared by immunoSEQ multiplex PCR; TCRdb keeps only in-frame clonotypes and omits some of them. The sample consists of around 700,000 clones, roughly nine tenths of them appearing once. The naive CD8 population came from CD45RO-negative cells selected for CCR7, without terminally differentiated effector memory CD45RA+ cells. Sequencing used naive CD8+ T cells sorted from blood. The receptors were sampled from a man in his thirties or forties in good health.

DNA of the CDR3: TGTGCCAGCAGCCTCGTGAAGGGGAGGAGCACCGGGGAGCTGTTTTTT. This codes for CASSLVKGRSTGELFF. This chain connects TRBV5-6 to TRBJ2-2, with a tentative D call TRBD2 (6 bases). The CDR3 is 16 amino acids. The germline CDR1 and CDR2 sequences are SGHDT and YYEEEE. The ends were cut back, 4 bases at V and 4 bases at J, with 17 bases in the middle.

The chain carries TRBV7-6 and TRBJ2-3; TRBD2 matches 7 bases. CDR1 SGHVS and CDR2 FNYEAQ come from the germline V gene. This CDR3 spans 15 amino acids. V dropped 2 bases and J dropped 4; count of bases not matched to a gene: 6. The CDR3, as DNA: TGTGCCAGCAGCTTAAGCGGCGGGAGCGCAGATACGCAGTATTTT. Residues: CASSLSGGSADTQYF.

To note about this clone: The identical CDR3 is also encoded by other nucleotide sequences in the sample. The V gene is TRBV27, the J gene TRBJ2-2; D gene uncertain. The CDR3 is made up of 12 amino acids. V was clipped by 3 bases and J by 5 bases, with 4 bases between them. Germline CDR1 MNHEY, CDR2 SMNVEV (reference sequence). This chain's CDR3 is CASSFSTGELFF. The DNA of the CDR3 is TGTGCCAGCAGTTTTAGTACCGGGGAGCTGTTTTTT.

The rearrangement uses TRBV19 and TRBJ2-1, with D hard to call. Germline loops: CDR1 LNHDA, CDR2 SQIVND (reference sequence). The CDR3 spans 13 residues. The V end lost 5 bases, the J end lost 4 bases, and 9 bases lay between the germline ends. CDR3 nucleotide sequence: TGTGCCAGTAGTGAGGAATTTTACAATGAGCAGTTCTTC. This codes for CASSEEFYNEQFF.

The chain joins TRBV10-2 to TRBJ1-5; TRBD1 might be the D (6 bases). The germline V gene encodes CDR1 WSHSY and CDR2 SAAADI. V was clipped by 2 bases and J by 9 bases, with 14 bases between them. CDR3 length: 14 residues. The CDR3 nucleotides are TGCGCCAGCAGTGAGGAGGGGGAGGGATTGCCCCAGCATTTT. It codes for CASSEEGEGLPQHF.

The V and J genes are TRBV4-1 and TRBJ2-5, with D possibly TRBD2 on 6 matching bases. CDR1 is MGHRA and CDR2 is YSYEKL in the germline V gene. The CDR3 has 15 residues. The germline V and J ends were trimmed by 3 bases and 4 bases, with 15 bases remaining between them. The CDR3 is CASSQHRDSGETQYF. As DNA, the CDR3 is TGCGCCAGCAGCCAGCACCGGGACTCTGGAGAGACCCAGTACTTC.

The rearrangement joins TRBV4-2 to TRBJ1-1; 8 bases are a match to TRBD1. CDR1 is LGHNA and CDR2 is YNFKEQ in the germline V gene. The CDR3 contains 15 residues. Trimming at V came to 0 bases and at J to 8 bases, leaving 8 bases not matched to a gene. DNA for the CDR3: TGTGCCAGCAGCCAAGATCGTCGGGGACAGGCAGAAGCTTTCTTT. Translating it yields CASSQDRRGQAEAFF.

The rearrangement links TRBV19 to TRBJ2-4; D not certain. The CDR3 is made up of 15 amino acids. The V end lost 4 bases, the J end lost 1 base, and 11 bases lay between the germline ends. Germline V gene data show CDR1 as LNHDA and CDR2 as SQIVND (reference sequence). The CDR3 DNA is TGTGCCAGTAGTAAGGAAAGGGTGGCCAAAAACATTCAGTACTTC. Translated, it gives CASSKERVAKNIQYF.

The V and J genes are TRBV7-2 and TRBJ2-5; the match to TRBD2 covers 13 bases. The V gene end was trimmed by 4 bases and the J gene end by 2 bases; junction bases not matched to a gene: 10. The CDR3 is made up of 18 amino acids. Germline V gives CDR1 SGHTA, CDR2 FQGNSA. CDR3 residues: CASSYPTGTSGDQETQYF. Here the CDR3 DNA reads TGTGCCAGCAGCTACCCAACCGGGACTAGCGGGGATCAAGAGACCCAGTACTTC.

V and J are TRBV28 and TRBJ2-7, with D maybe TRBD2 (6 bases). The germline gives CDR1 MDHEN, CDR2 SYDVKM. Trimming removed 5 bases from V and 0 bases from J, with 8 bases in between. The CDR3 totals 13 residues. The DNA for the CDR3 is TGTGCCAGCAGTCACGGGAGCTCCTACGAGCAGTACTTC. The encoded protein is CASSHGSSYEQYF.

The chain has TRBV19 and TRBJ2-7, with 12 bases lining up with TRBD1. V lost 4 bases and J lost 3; bases outside the gene matches: 7. The CDR3 loop spans 16 amino acids. The germline gives CDR1 LNHDA, CDR2 SQIVND (reference sequence). The CDR3 reads CASSTSGTGGGYEQYF. In nucleotides, the CDR3 is TGTGCCAGTAGTACATCCGGGACAGGGGGCGGCTACGAGCAGTACTTC.

The rearrangement uses TRBV7-9 and TRBJ2-1; D uncertain. The CDR3 is 18 residues long. Trimming left V 3 bases short and J 9 bases short, with 27 bases between. Germline V CDR1 and CDR2: SEHNR, FQNEAQ (reference sequence). The CDR3 spells CASSLFGPLNPRNGEQFF. CDR3 in DNA: TGTGCCAGCAGCTTGTTTGGCCCGTTGAACCCCCGCAACGGTGAGCAGTTCTTC.

This clone appeared once. The chain couples TRBV10-3 to TRBJ1-1, with D possibly being TRBD1 (5 bases). The CDR3 consists of 16 residues. V lost 4 bases and J 5 bases, leaving 20 bases between the germline ends. The germline gives CDR1 ENHRY, CDR2 SYGVKD. CDR3 sequence: CAISAGQFGSGTEAFF. CDR3 DNA sequence: TGTGCCATCAGTGCAGGACAATTCGGGAGTGGGACTGAAGCTTTCTTT.

This sequence joins TRBV4-3 and TRBJ2-1; D is uncertain. CDR3 length: 12 residues. Germline loops: CDR1 LGHNA, CDR2 YSLEER. Trimming removed 3 bases from V and 4 bases from J, with 4 bases in between. In nucleotides, the CDR3 is TGCGCCAGCAGCCACAGTTACAATGAGCAGTTCTTC. Its translation: CASSHSYNEQFF.

The sample holds one count of this clone. The V gene is TRBV5-1, the J gene TRBJ1-1; D is uncertain. The V gene lost 4 bases and the J gene lost 0 bases, with 13 bases spanning the gap. From germline, CDR1 is SGHRS and CDR2 YFSETQ. The CDR3 is made up of 15 amino acids. The chain's CDR3 is CASSVVGPMNTEAFF. Written as DNA, the CDR3 is TGCGCCAGCAGCGTCGTTGGTCCAATGAACACTGAAGCTTTCTTT.

The CDR3 sequence is CASSLEGGLGTEAFF. In DNA, the CDR3 is TGTGCCAGCAGCTTAGAAGGGGGGCTGGGCACTGAAGCTTTCTTT. The V gene is TRBV7-9, the J gene TRBJ1-1, with D maybe TRBD1 (6 bases). The CDR3 extends over 15 amino acids. Germline CDR1 and CDR2: SEHNR and FQNEAQ (reference sequence). V dropped 1 base and J dropped 4 bases, with 13 bases sitting between them.

The chain joins TRBV30 to TRBJ2-7; no reliable D call. The germline V and J ends were trimmed by 1 base and 5 bases, with 6 bases remaining between them. The CDR3 length is 11 residues. Germline CDR1 GTSNPN, CDR2 SVGIG (reference sequence). CDR3 sequence (DNA): TGTGCCTGGAGTGAAATCCACGAGCAGTACTTC. Amino acid sequence: CAWSEIHEQYF.

The chain combines TRBV5-1 with TRBJ1-1; possibly TRBD1 for D (5 bases). Germline V gene sequence: CDR1 SGHRS, CDR2 YFSETQ. Trimming pared 0 bases from V and 11 bases from J, leaving 11 bases between. This CDR3 has 12 residues. CDR3 nucleotides: TGCGCCAGCAGCTTGGACAGGTCGCGGGCTTTCTTT. It codes for CASSLDRSRAFF.

The chain has TRBV9 and TRBJ1-1, with TRBD1 as a possible D gene (6 bases). Germline CDR1 reads SGDLS; CDR2 reads YYNGEE. V was pared by 3 bases and J by 3 bases, with 12 bases between. CDR3 length equals 14 residues. In nucleotides, the CDR3 is TGTGCCAGCAGCGCGACAGGTCTCGACACTGAAGCTTTCTTT. Translated, it gives CASSATGLDTEAFF.

The gene calls are TRBV11-2 and TRBJ2-7, with 10 bases identical to TRBD2. V trimming: 0 bases; J trimming: 5 bases; junction bases outside the gene matches: 4. Per the germline V gene, CDR1 is SGHAT and CDR2 is FQNNGV. CDR3 length equals 15 residues. The CDR3 nucleotides are TGTGCCAGCAGCTTAGAGTCTAGCGGGAGTCACGAGCAGTACTTC. This encodes CASSLESSGSHEQYF.

This clone was seen only once. The chain couples TRBV7-8 to TRBJ1-1; weak D call: TRBD1 (6 bases). Germline V gene sequence: CDR1 SGHVS, CDR2 FQNEAQ. CDR3 size: 17 residues. The germline V and J ends were trimmed by 4 bases and 5 bases, with 23 bases remaining between them. The CDR3 DNA reads as TGTGCCAGCAGCTCCGGTGGGGGGCTAAGGGCGTGGACTGAAGCTTTCTTT. It translates to CASSSGGGLRAWTEAFF.

This rearrangement joins TRBV29-1 to TRBJ2-1; TRBD2 aligns across 11 bases. Per germline, CDR1 SQVTM and CDR2 ANQGSEA. CDR3 length: 14 amino acids. Losses at the gene ends were 7 bases for V and 1 base for J; bases not matched to a gene: 3. The CDR3 here is CSARTSGSYNEQFF. In nucleotides, the CDR3 is TGCAGCGCTAGGACTAGCGGGTCCTACAATGAGCAGTTCTTC.

The chain employs TRBV27 and TRBJ2-7, with TRBD2 matching 8 bases. The CDR3 is made up of 16 amino acids. The ends lost 5 bases at V and 2 bases at J; junction bases unmatched: 11. CDR1 and CDR2 from the germline V gene are MNHEY and SMNVEV (reference sequence). This CDR3 is CASSPTGLAPAYEQYF. The CDR3 region has the DNA TGTGCCAGCAGTCCTACAGGACTAGCTCCCGCCTACGAGCAGTACTTC.

J is TRBJ2-5 and V is TRBV9, with TRBD2 matching 7 bases. CDR1 is SGDLS and CDR2 is YYNGEE in the germline V gene. There are 15 residues in the CDR3. Trimming at V came to 4 bases and at J to 4 bases, leaving 10 bases not matched to a gene. The CDR3 coding sequence is TGTGCCAGCAGCAATGGGGCGGGAGAGGGAGAGACCCAGTACTTC. As protein: CASSNGAGEGETQYF.

This chain connects TRBV7-6 to TRBJ2-1; either TRBD1 or TRBD2 may supply D (6 bases each). The CDR3 spans 15 residues. V was shortened by 5 bases and J by 12 bases, with 23 bases between the two germline ends. Per germline, CDR1 SGHVS and CDR2 FNYEAQ. The CDR3 is CASSPKGDSTRGQFF. The CDR3 region has the DNA TGTGCCAGCAGCCCAAAGGGGGACTCTACTCGTGGGCAGTTCTTC.

This chain uses TRBV7-9 with TRBJ2-2, with a tentative D call TRBD2 (6 bases). The CDR3 has 16 amino acids. Per the germline V gene, CDR1 is SEHNR and CDR2 is FQNEAQ (reference sequence). V dropped 0 bases and J dropped 6 bases, with 14 bases sitting between them. CDR3 protein: CASSLAGTLRPGELFF. As DNA, the CDR3 is TGTGCCAGCAGCTTAGCCGGGACTTTGAGACCCGGGGAGCTGTTTTTT. Based on the CDR3 plus reference TRBV7-9 and TRBJ2-2, the full variable domain is DTGVSQNPRHKITKRGQNVTFRCDPISEHNRLYWYRQTLGQGPEFLTYFQNEAQLEKSRLLSDRFSAERPKGSFSTLEIQRTEQGDSAMYLCASSLAGTLRPGELFFGEGSRLTVL.

The gene calls are TRBV27 and TRBJ1-1; possibly TRBD1 for D (6 bases). The ends were cut back, 7 bases at V and 0 bases at J, with 18 bases in the middle. The CDR3 runs to 16 residues. Germline CDR1 MNHEY, CDR2 SMNVEV (reference sequence). The CDR3 reads CASKINPGGMNTEAFF. CDR3 coding DNA: TGTGCCAGCAAAATCAACCCCGGGGGCATGAACACTGAAGCTTTCTTT.